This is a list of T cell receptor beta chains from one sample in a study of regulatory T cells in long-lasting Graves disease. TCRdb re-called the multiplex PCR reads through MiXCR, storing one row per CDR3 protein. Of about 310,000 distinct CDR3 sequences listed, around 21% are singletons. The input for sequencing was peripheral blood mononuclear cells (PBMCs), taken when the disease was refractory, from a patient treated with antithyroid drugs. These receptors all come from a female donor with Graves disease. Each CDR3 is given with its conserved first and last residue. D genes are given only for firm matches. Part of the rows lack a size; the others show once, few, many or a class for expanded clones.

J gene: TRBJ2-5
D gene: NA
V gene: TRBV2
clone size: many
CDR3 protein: CASSGPGVQETQYF
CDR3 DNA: TGTGCCAGCAGCGGACCAGGGGTTCAAGAGACCCAGTACTTC

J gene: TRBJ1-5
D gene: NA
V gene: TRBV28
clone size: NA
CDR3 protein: CASRARKGPANQPQHF
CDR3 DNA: TGTGCCAGCAGGGCAAGGAAGGGCCCCGCCAATCAGCCCCAGCATTTT

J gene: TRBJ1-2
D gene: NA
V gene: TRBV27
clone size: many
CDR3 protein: CASSPTTANYGYTF
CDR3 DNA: TGTGCCAGCAGTCCGACCACAGCTAACTATGGCTACACCTTC

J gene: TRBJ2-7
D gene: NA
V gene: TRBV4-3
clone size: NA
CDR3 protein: CASSQATGRSYEQYF
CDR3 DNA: TGCGCCAGCAGCCAGGCTACCGGGCGCTCCTACGAGCAGTACTTC

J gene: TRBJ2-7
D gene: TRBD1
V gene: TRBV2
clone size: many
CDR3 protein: CASSGSDRGWREYEQYF
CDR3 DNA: TGTGCCAGCAGTGGGTCTGACAGGGGATGGAGGGAATACGAGCAGTACTTC

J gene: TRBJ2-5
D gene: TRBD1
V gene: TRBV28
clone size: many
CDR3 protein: CASSLIGTGEETQYF
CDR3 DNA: TGTGCCAGCAGCTTGATCGGGACAGGGGAAGAGACCCAGTACTTC

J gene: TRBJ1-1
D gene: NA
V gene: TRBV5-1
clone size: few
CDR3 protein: CASSTPGEAFF
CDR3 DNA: TGCGCCAGCAGCACCCCAGGGGAGGCTTTCTTT

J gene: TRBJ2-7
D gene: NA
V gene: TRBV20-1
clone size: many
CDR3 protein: CSARVAGAIYEQYF
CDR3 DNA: TGCAGTGCTAGAGTAGCAGGGGCCATCTACGAGCAGTACTTC

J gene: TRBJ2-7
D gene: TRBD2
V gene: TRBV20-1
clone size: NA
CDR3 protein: CSAGGTSSYEQYF
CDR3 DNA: TGCAGTGCGGGGGGGACTTCCTCCTACGAGCAGTACTTC

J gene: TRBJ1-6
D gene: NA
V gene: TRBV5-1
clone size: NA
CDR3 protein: CASRNDGNSPLHF
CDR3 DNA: TGCGCCAGCAGAAATGATGGTAATTCACCCCTCCACTTT

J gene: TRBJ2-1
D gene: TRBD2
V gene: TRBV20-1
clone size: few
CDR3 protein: CSARPLAGGINEQFF
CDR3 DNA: TGCAGTGCTAGACCACTAGCGGGAGGGATCAATGAGCAGTTCTTC

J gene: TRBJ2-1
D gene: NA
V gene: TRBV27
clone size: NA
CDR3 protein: CASSPGPSGNEQFF
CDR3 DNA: TGTGCCAGCAGTCCCGGGCCCAGCGGGAATGAGCAGTTCTTC

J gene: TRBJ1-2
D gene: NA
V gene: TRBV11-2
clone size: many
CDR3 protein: CASSLGMGYYGYTF
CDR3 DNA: TGTGCCAGCAGCTTGGGTATGGGTTACTATGGCTACACCTTC

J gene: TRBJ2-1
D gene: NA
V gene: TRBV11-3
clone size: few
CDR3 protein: CASSSGQISSYNEQFF
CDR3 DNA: TGTGCCAGCAGCTCCGGACAGATCAGCTCCTACAATGAGCAGTTCTTC

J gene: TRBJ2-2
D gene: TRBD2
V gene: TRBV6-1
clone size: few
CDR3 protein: CASREGIAGGPNTGELFF
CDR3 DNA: TGTGCCAGCAGGGAGGGGATAGCGGGAGGGCCGAACACCGGGGAGCTGTTTTTT

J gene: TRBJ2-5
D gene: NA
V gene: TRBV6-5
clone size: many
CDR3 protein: CASSFNVGTQYF
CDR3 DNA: TGTGCCAGCAGTTTTAACGTCGGGACCCAGTACTTC

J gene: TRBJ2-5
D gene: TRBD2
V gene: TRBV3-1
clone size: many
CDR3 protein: CASSQPGGEEETQYF
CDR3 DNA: TGTGCCAGCAGCCAACCGGGAGGGGAGGAAGAGACCCAGTACTTC

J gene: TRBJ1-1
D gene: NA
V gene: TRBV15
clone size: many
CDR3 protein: CATSRDMGGWSEAFF
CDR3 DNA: TGTGCCACCAGCAGAGATATGGGAGGGTGGTCTGAAGCTTTCTTT

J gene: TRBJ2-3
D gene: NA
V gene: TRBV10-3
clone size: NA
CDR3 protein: CAISESAGFSTDTQYF
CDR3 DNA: TGTGCCATCAGTGAGTCGGCGGGCTTTAGCACAGATACGCAGTATTTT

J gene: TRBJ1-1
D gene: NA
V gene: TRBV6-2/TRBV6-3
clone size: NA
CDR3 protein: CASGPGNTEAFF
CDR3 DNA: TGTGCCAGCGGCCCGGGGAACACTGAAGCTTTCTTT

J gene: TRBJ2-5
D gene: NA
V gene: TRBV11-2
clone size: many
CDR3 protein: CASSLDVVGTQYF
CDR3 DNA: TGTGCCAGCAGCTTAGACGTCGTGGGGACCCAGTACTTC

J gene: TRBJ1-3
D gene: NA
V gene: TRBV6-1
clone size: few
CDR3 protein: CASSRDISNTIYF
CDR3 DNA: TGTGCCAGCAGTCGGGACATTAGCAACACCATATATTTT

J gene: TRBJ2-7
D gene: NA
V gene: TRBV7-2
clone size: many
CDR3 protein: CASSPQAESEQYF
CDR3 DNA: TGTGCCAGCAGCCCCCAGGCGGAGTCCGAGCAGTACTTC

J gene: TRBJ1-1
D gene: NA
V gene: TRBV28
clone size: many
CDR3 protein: CASSGGGEGWDTEAFF
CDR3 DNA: TGTGCCAGCAGTGGAGGGGGGGAGGGTTGGGACACTGAAGCTTTCTTT

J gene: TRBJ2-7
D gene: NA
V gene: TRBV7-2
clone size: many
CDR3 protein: CASSPSRGYEQYF
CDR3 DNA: TGTGCCAGCTCACCATCCAGGGGCTACGAGCAGTACTTC

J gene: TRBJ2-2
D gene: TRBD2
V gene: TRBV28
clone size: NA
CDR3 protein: CASSLSGRRADGELFF
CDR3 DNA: TGTGCCAGCAGTCTTAGCGGGAGAAGGGCTGACGGGGAGCTGTTTTTT

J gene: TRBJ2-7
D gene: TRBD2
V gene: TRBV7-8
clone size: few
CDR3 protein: CASSKLAGGSYEQYF
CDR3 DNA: TGTGCCAGCAGCAAGCTAGCGGGAGGGAGCTACGAGCAGTACTTC

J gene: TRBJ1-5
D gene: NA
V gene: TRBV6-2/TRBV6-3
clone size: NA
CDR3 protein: CASSHVGGGNQPQHF
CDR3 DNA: TGTGCCAGCAGCCACGTCGGGGGGGGCAATCAGCCCCAGCATTTT

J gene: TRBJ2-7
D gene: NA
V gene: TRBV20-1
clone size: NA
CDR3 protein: CSHRDSRSYEQYF
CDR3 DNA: TGCAGTCACCGGGACTCCCGCTCCTACGAGCAGTACTTC

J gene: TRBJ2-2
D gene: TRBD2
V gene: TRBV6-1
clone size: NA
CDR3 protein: CASSVLAGETGELFF
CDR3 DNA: TGTGCCAGCAGTGTACTAGCGGGAGAGACCGGGGAGCTGTTTTTT

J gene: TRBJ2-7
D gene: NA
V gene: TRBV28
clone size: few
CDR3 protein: CASNRGHEQYF
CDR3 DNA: TGTGCCAGCAATAGGGGCCACGAGCAGTACTTC

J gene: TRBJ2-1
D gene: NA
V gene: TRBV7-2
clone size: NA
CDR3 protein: CASSIQSGVVEQFF
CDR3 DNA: TGTGCCAGCAGCATCCAATCAGGGGTGGTTGAGCAGTTCTTC

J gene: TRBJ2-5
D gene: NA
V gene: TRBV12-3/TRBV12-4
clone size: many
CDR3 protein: CASSDQYQETQYF
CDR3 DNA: TGTGCCAGCAGTGACCAGTACCAAGAGACCCAGTACTTC

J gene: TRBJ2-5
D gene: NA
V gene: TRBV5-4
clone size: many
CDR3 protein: CASSLDPEQETQYF
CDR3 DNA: TGTGCCAGCAGCCTCGACCCAGAACAAGAGACCCAGTACTTC

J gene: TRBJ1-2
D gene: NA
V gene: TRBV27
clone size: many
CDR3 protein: CASSLRRENYGYTF
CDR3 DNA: TGTGCCAGCAGTTTACGACGAGAAAACTATGGCTACACCTTC

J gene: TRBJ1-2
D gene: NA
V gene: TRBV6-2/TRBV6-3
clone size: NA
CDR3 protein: CASSLQESYGYTF
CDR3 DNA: TGTGCCAGCAGTCTACAGGAGAGCTATGGCTACACCTTC

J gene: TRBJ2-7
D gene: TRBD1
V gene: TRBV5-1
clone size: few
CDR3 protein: CASSGTDPNGATGGEQYF
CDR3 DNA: TGCGCCAGCAGCGGGACAGACCCGAACGGCGCCACCGGCGGCGAGCAGTACTTC

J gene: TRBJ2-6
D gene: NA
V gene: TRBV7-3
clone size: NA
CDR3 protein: CASSLTGLSGANVLTF
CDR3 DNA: TGTGCCAGCAGCTTGACAGGTCTCTCTGGGGCCAACGTCCTGACTTTC

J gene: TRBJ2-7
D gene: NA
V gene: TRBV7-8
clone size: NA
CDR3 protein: CASSLYSLGPDTYEQYF
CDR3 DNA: TGTGCCAGCAGCCTCTATAGTTTGGGGCCGGATACCTACGAGCAGTACTTC

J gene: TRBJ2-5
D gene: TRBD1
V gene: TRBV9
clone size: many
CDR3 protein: CASSVDLGQGKETQYF
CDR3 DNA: TGTGCCAGCAGCGTAGATCTTGGACAGGGAAAAGAGACCCAGTACTTC

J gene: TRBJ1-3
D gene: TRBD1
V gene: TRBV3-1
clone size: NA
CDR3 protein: CASSHGDRGFGNTIYF
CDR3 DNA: TGTGCCAGCAGCCATGGGGACAGGGGTTTCGGAAACACCATATATTTT

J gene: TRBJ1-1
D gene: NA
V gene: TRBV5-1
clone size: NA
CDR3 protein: CASSWGGVTEAFF
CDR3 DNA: TGCGCCAGCAGCTGGGGAGGGGTGACTGAAGCTTTCTTT